The subject of this entry is one T cell receptor (beta chain). Many counts were recorded for this clonotype. Its antigen specificity is not known. Per-base qualities were not stored, and no clone one base away is much larger. The data were taken from a study of T cells in Graves' hyperthyroidism and ophthalmopathy (dated by TCRdb to between 2017 and 2020). Looking at the study overall: Peripheral blood was sampled at the time of initial diagnosis, prior to any treatment. TCR V-J signatures able to tell the groups apart were searched for in a discovery cohort of approximately 95 patients, of whom over 40 had Graves' ophthalmopathy and some 60 had stable Graves' hyperthyroidism. Whether ophthalmopathy could be predicted prospectively was tested in an independent validation cohort made up of some 20 hyperthyroidism patients plus 17 patients who later progressed to ophthalmopathy. The 100 or so discovery patients were randomly divided into training and test sets at a 7:3 ratio. Thyroid tissue and blood T-cell repertoires from about six Graves' hyperthyroidism patients were also compared in the study. After blood sampling, hyperthyroidism patients were treated with methimazole at a starting dose of 30 mg daily, and ophthalmopathy patients were treated with high-dose intravenous methylprednisolone. TCR Vbeta CDR3 sequencing of some 140 peripheral blood samples (about 45 ophthalmopathy, 75 hyperthyroidism and roughly 17 progressor patients) is reported in the paper.

The CDR1 and CDR2 encoded by the germline V gene are SGHAT and FQNNGV. Taken from cysteine to phenylalanine, the CDR3 has 13 residues. Left in the record is the CDR3 DNA by itself, 39 bases read in frame from the first base. Between the V and J ends, shortened by 5 bases and 7 bases respectively, the junction contains 14 bases. Graves' hyperthyroidism was defined as stable when no progression to ophthalmopathy occurred over 18 months of follow-up. The hyperthyroidism patients were between 18 and 65 years old and newly diagnosed, with a disease duration of less than 2 months. Any patient with an uncontrolled infection, another autoimmune disease, pregnancy or lactation was excluded. Diagnoses were established on the basis of clinical symptoms, serum thyroxine and TRAb, thyroid ultrasound, and orbital computed tomography. PBMCs were isolated from about 9.2 ml of fresh peripheral blood by Ficoll-Paque density gradient centrifugation. Total RNA was extracted with Trizol reagent, and quality was checked on an Agilent 2100 Bioanalyzer.

Amplification of TCR beta CDR3 regions was carried out from RNA transcripts. For the first round of RT-PCR on the TCR CDR3, the HTBI primer set was used together with the Qiagen OneStep RT-PCR kit. Libraries were constructed in a second round of multiplex PCR, after which size selection and purification were carried out. Paired-end sequencing of the libraries was performed with 100 bp reads on an Illumina HiSeq2000. As for how the authors treated the data: Raw data were processed with SOAPnuke, discarding reads with adapters, uncalled bases, mean Phred below 15, or no exact constant-primer or identifier match. COPE v1.2.5 was used to merge high-quality paired reads, and clonotypes were defined as unique nucleotide sequences. MiTCR v1.1 was used to align the clonotypes against IMGT TRBV, TRBD and TRBJ reference segments. The analysis was restricted to V-J combinations with a frequency above 0.0001, which together covered 99% to 99.2% of the repertoires. A TCS score was defined as the ratio of F50 (clonal expansion) to E x V (chaos), with BLOSUM62-based TCRdist applied between CDR3 peptides within each V-J. Welch's t-statistics and random forest reduced 514 V-J features to 13, which were used in a naive Bayes classifier (R e1071). Using fastp at Q25 and MiXCR, TCRdb reprocessed the public reads and kept productive beta chains. Each entry is one CDR3 protein sequence, shown with its most common DNA and genes. The V and J calls were not made by the authors but by TCRdb's processing. The sample table records more than 300,000 distinct CDR3 sequences; 14% of these occur just once. The ten largest clones capture about 10% of the sample.

What the work shows at the level of the full study, not this receptor alone: Most expanded thyroid clonotypes (frequency above 0.001) were also found in blood, which suggests that blood repertoires may mirror thyroid immune responses. In validation, progression to ophthalmopathy was predicted by the model with 65% to 71% sensitivity and 72.22% specificity, a median of 6.5 months before onset. A 13 V-J signature model separated ophthalmopathy from stable hyperthyroidism, with approximately 87% sensitivity and about 81% specificity in cross-validation and 80%/75% in testing. No statistical method was used to fix the sample size in advance, and group allocation was not hidden from the investigators.

The receptor chain draws on TRBV11-2 and TRBJ1-1; the D gene is unclear. The sequence derives from a woman aged 55-70 years with Graves' hyperthyroidism. Sequencing input: blood. The DNA is TGTGCCAGCAGCCGATGGATGGCGGTTGAAGCTTTCTTT. Its translation reads: CASSRWMAVEAFF.